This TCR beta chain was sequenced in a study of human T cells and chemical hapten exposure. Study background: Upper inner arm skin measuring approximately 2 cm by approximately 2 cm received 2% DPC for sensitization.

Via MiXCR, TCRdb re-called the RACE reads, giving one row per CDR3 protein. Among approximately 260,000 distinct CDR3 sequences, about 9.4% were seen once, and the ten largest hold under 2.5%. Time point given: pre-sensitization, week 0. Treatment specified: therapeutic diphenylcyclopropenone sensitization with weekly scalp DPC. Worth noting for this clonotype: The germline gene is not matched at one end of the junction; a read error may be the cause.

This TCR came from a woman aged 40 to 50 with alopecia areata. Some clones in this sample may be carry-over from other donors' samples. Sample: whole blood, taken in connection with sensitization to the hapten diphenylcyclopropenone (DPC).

In DNA form, the CDR3 reads TGTGCTAGCAGCTCCACCGGGACAGGGGGCCCAGATACGCAGTATTTT. Residues: CASSSTGTGGPDTQYF. This rearrangement joins TRBV7-7 to TRBJ2-3, with 12 bases matching TRBD1. CDR1 and CDR2 (germline): SSHAT, FNYEAQ (reference sequence). This CDR3 is 16 amino acids long.